This T cell receptor beta chain was found in a study of blood T cell repertoires in COVID-19. Germline V gives CDR1 SGHAT, CDR2 FQNNGV. The CDR3 is 14 residues long. Between the trimmed V and J ends, which lost 1 base and 3 bases, there was a span of 10 bases. Original handling: Using reference gene primer amplification, nucleated cell counts were estimated. TCRdb's copy holds only in-frame clones and misses some; the assay was immunoSEQ multiplex PCR. For V, J and clone size, that table is used; D and trimming come from the DNA. The table shows roughly 190,000 clones, with 65% to 85% occurring only once. Participants, about 18 to 100 years old, spanned 24 US areas.

The J gene is TRBJ2-7, the V gene TRBV11-2; D not certain. Sequences were obtained from PBMCs or T cells enriched from blood (not recorded which). The clonotype originates from a woman under 40 who had been exposed to COVID-19. CDR3 nucleotide sequence: TGTGCCAGCAGCTTAGTTTCAGGTAACTACGAGCAGTACTTC. Translation: CASSLVSGNYEQYF.